This record looks at one TCR beta chain sequence and its context. The antigen is not known. The record originates from a study of blood T cells in healthy people across ages. A sample-barcoded 5' primer and a J-beta primer mix were used in a second PCR of about 6 to 11 cycles. Carrying 12 random nucleotides, a template-switch adaptor labeled each individual cDNA molecule. TCRdb redid the calling of the 5' RACE reads with MiXCR, one entry per CDR3 protein. The repertoire holds 730,000 or so distinct CDR3 sequences, with approximately 40% as singletons. The germline CDR1 and CDR2 sequences are SGHTA and FQGNSA. This CDR3 spans 15 amino acids. V lost 1 base and J lost 2; bases outside the gene matches: 5. General study points: Observed TCR beta diversity per million T cells went down as age went up. This fall followed a roughly linear course with age. The long-lived group displayed more naive CD4+ cells, plus higher diversity, than the aged donors did.

Extraction yielded at least 5 micrograms of total RNA per sample. This chain connects TRBV7-2 to TRBJ2-7; 7 bases agree with TRBD2. The clonotype comes from a man aged 80 or over in good health. Sequencing was performed on blood. CDR3 DNA: TGTGCCAGCAGCTTAGGGCTAGCGGTACCCTACGAGCAGTACTTC. Protein: CASSLGLAVPYEQYF. Full variable domain (remainder filled in from reference TRBV7-2 and TRBJ2-7): GAGVSQSPSNKVTEKGKDVELRCDPISGHTALYWYRQSLGQGLEFLIYFQGNSAPDKSGLPSDRFSAERTGGSVSTLTIQRTQQEDSAVYLCASSLGLAVPYEQYFGPGTRLTVT.